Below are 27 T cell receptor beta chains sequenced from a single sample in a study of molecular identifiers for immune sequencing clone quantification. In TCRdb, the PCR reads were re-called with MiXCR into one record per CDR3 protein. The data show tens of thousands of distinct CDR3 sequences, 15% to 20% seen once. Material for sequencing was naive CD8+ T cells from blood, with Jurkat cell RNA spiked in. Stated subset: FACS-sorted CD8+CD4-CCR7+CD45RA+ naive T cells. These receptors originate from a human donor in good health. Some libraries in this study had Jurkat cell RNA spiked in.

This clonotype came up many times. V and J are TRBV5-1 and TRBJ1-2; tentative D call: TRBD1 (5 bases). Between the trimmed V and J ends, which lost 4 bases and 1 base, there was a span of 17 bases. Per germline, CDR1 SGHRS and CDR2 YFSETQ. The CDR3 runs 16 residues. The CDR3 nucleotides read TGCGCCAGCAGCACATACACAGGAGAGTTTAACTATGGCTACACCTTC. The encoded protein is CASSTYTGEFNYGYTF.

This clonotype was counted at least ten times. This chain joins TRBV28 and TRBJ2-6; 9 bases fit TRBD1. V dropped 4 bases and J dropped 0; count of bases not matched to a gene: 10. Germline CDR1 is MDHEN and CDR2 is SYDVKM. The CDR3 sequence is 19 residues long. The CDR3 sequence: CASSSPRTGVISGANVLTF. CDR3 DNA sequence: TGTGCCAGCAGTTCACCTAGGACAGGGGTGATCTCTGGGGCCAACGTCCTGACTTTC.

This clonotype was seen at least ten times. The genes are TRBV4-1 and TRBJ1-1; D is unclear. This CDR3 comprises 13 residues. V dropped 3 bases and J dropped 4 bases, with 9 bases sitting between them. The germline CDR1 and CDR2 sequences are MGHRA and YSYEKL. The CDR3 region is CASSHNAATEAFF. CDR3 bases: TGCGCCAGCAGCCATAACGCGGCCACTGAAGCTTTCTTT.

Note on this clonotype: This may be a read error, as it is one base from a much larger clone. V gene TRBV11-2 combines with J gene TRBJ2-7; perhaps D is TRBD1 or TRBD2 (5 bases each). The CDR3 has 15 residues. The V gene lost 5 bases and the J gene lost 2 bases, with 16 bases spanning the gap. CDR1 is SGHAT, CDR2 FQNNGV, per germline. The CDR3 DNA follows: TGTGCCAGCAGCATGTTTCGGGACGGACCCTACGAGCAGTACTTC. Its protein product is CASSMFRDGPYEQYF.

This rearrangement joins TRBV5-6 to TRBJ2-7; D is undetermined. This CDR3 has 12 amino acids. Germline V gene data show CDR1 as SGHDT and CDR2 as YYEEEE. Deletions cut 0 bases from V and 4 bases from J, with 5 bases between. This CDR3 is CASSLVTYEQYF. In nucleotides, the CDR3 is TGTGCCAGCAGCTTGGTAACATACGAGCAGTACTTC.

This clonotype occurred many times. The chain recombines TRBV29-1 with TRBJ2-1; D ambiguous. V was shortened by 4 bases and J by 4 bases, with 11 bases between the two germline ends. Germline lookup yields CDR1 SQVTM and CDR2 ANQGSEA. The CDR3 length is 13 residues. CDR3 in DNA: TGCAGCGTTGGAGGCGGTTATTACAATGAGCAGTTCTTC. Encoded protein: CSVGGGYYNEQFF.

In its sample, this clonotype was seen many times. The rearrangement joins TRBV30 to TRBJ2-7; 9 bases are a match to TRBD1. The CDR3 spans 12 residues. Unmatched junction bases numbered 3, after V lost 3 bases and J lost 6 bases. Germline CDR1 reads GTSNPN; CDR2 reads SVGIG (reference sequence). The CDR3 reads CAWRGDRAEQYF. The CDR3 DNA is TGTGCCTGGAGGGGGGACAGGGCCGAGCAGTACTTC.

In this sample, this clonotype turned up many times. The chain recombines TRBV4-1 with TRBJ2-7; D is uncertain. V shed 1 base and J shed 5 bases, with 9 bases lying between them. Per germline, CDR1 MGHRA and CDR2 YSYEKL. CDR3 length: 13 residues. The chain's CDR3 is CASSQVQSHEQYF. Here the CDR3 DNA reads TGCGCCAGCAGCCAAGTCCAGTCCCACGAGCAGTACTTC.

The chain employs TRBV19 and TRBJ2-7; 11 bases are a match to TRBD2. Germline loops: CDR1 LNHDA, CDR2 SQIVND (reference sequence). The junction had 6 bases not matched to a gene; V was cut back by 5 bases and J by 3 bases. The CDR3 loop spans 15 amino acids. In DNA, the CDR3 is TGTGCCAGTAGTCTCAGACTAGCGGGATTCTACGAGCAGTACTTC. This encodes CASSLRLAGFYEQYF.

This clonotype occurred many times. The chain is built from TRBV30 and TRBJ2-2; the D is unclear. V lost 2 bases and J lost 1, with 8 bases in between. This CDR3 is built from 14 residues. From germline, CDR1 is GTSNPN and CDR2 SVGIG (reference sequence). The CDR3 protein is CAWSWAKNTGELFF. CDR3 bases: TGTGCCTGGAGTTGGGCTAAGAACACCGGGGAGCTGTTTTTT.

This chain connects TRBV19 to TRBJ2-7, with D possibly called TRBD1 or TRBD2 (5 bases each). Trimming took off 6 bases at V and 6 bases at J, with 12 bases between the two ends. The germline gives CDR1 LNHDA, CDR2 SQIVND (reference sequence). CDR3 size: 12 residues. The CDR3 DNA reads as TGTGCCAGTAGCAACCCCGGGGCCGAGCAGTACTTC. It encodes CASSNPGAEQYF.

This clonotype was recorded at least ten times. This chain's CDR3 is CASSARTSFNEQFF. The CDR3 coding sequence is TGTGCCAGCAGCGCTAGGACTAGCTTCAATGAGCAGTTCTTC. This chain connects TRBV11-3 to TRBJ2-1, with 8 bases aligning to TRBD2. V lost 5 bases and J lost 6; bases outside the gene matches: 6. Per germline, CDR1 SGHNT and CDR2 YENEEA. The CDR3 is 14 residues long.

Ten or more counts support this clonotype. In DNA, the CDR3 is TGTGCCAGCAGTTTAGCGGGAGTCTACGAGCAGTACTTC. Protein: CASSLAGVYEQYF. The V call is TRBV28, the J call TRBJ2-7; 7 bases fit TRBD2. V shed 2 bases and J 3 bases; nucleotides not matched to a gene: 1. The germline V gene has CDR1 MDHEN and CDR2 SYDVKM. The length of the CDR3 is 13 residues.

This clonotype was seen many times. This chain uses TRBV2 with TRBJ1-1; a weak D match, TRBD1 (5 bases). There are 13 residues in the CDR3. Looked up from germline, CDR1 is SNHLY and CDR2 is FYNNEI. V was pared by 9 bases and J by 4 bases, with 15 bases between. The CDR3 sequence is CARYFAGTTEAFF. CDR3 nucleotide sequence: TGTGCCAGATACTTCGCAGGGACCACTGAAGCTTTCTTT.

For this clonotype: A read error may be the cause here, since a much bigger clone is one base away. The CDR3 here is CASSQRGSGEKLFF. CDR3 nucleotide sequence: TGTGCCAGCAGTCAAAGGGGCTCGGGTGAAAAACTGTTTTTT. This sequence joins TRBV6-5 and TRBJ1-4; perhaps TRBD1 as D (5 bases). The V gene lost 5 bases and the J gene lost 7 bases, with 14 bases spanning the gap. The length of the CDR3 is 14 residues. Germline-derived CDR1 and CDR2 are MNHEY and SVGAGI.

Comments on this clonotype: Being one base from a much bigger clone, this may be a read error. This chain's CDR3 is CASGLGLPPNEQYF. CDR3 in DNA: TGTGCCAGCGGCTTGGGTCTTCCGCCTAACGAGCAGTACTTC. The V call is TRBV5-6, the J call TRBJ2-7; D remains ambiguous. The CDR3 runs to 14 residues. Germline V lookup: CDR1 SGHDT, CDR2 YYEEEE.

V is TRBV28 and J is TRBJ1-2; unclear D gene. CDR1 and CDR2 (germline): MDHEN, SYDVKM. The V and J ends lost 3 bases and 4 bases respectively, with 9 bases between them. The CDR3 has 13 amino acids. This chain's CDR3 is CASSFGQAYGYTF. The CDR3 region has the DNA TGTGCCAGCAGTTTCGGGCAGGCCTATGGCTACACCTTC.

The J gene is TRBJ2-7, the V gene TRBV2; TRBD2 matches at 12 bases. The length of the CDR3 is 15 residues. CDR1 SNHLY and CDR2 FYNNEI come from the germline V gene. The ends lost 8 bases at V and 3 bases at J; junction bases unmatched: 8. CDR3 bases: TGTGCCAGCCTACGTGGACTAGCGGGACACTACGAGCAGTACTTC. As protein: CASLRGLAGHYEQYF.

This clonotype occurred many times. Here the CDR3 DNA reads TGTGCCAGCAGCCTCTTTGACAGGGGAGGCTCCTATAATTCACCCCTCCACTTT. It encodes CASSLFDRGGSYNSPLHF. The rearrangement links TRBV28 to TRBJ1-6; TRBD1 aligns across 8 bases. Germline-derived CDR1 and CDR2 are MDHEN and SYDVKM. V lost 6 bases to trimming and J lost 0 bases; unmatched junction nucleotides: 10. The CDR3 is made up of 18 amino acids. The variable domain in full, with the rest retrieved from reference TRBV28 and TRBJ1-6, is DVKVTQSSRYLVKRTGEKVFLECVQDMDHENMFWYRQDPGLGLRLIYFSYDVKMKEKGDIPEGYSVSREKKERFSLILESASTNQTSMYLCASSLFDRGGSYNSPLHFGNGTRLTVT.

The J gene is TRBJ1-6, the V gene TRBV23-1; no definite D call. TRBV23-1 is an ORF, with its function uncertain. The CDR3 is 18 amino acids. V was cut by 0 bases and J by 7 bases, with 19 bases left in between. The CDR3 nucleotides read TGCGCCAGCAGTCAATCCCACAGTCCTATCACCCGAAATTCACCCCTCCACTTT. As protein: CASSQSHSPITRNSPLHF.

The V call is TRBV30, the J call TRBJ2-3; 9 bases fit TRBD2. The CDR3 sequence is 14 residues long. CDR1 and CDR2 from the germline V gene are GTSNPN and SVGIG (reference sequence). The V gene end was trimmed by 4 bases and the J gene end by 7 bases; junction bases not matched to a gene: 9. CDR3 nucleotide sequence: TGTGCCTGGACTAGCGGGATTTCTGGGAATACGCAGTATTTT. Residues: CAWTSGISGNTQYF.

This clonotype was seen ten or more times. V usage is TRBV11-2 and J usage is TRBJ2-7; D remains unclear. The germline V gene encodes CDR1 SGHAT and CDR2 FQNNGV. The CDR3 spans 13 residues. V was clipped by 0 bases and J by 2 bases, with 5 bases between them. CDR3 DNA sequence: TGTGCCAGCAGCTTAGACTGGACCTACGAGCAGTACTTC. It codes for CASSLDWTYEQYF.

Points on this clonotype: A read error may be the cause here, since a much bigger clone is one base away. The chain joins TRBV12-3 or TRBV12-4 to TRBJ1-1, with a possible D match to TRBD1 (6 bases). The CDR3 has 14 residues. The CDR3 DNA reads TGTACCAGCAGCAGGGGCCCTGGGGACACTGAAGCTTTCTTT. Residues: CTSSRGPGDTEAFF.

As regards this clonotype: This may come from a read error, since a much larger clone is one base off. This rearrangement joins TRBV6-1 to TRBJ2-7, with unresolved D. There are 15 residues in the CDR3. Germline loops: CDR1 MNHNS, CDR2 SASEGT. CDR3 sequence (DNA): TGTGCCAGCAGTGAACGCCCGGGTCCGTACTACGAGCTGTACTTC. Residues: CASSERPGPYYELYF.

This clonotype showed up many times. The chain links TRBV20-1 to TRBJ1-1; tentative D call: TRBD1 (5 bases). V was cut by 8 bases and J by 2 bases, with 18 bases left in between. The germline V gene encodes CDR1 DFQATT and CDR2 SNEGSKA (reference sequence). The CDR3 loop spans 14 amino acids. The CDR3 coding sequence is TGCAGTCCTACGCCGGGCCAGGGAAACACTGAAGCTTTCTTT. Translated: CSPTPGQGNTEAFF.

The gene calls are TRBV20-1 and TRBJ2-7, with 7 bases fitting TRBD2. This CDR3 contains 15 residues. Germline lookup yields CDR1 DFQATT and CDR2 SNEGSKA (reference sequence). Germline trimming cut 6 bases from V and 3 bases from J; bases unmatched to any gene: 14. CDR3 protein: CSAPLLGAGLYEQYF. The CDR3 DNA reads TGCAGTGCCCCCCTACTAGGAGCGGGGCTCTACGAGCAGTACTTC.

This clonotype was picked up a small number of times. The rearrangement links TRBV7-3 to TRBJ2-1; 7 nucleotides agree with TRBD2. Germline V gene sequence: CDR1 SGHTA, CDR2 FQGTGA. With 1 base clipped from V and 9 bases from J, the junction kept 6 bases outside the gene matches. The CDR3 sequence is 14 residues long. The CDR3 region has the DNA TGTGCCAGCAGCTTAAGCGGGAGTCACTTTGAGCAGTTCTTC. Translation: CASSLSGSHFEQFF.